In its sample, the clone carrying this T cell receptor beta chain was seen many times. Its target is unknown. This specimen belongs to a study of CD8 T cells in ankylosing spondylitis. Overall study results and limits: For ankylosing spondylitis blood, a TCR beta motif of about eight highly homologous variants appeared characteristic. Relatively scarce in peripheral blood, disease-linked clones were CD8+. It was reported that disease-linked clones were significantly enriched in matched ankylosing spondylitis synovial fluid.

In germline, CDR1 is SGHTA, CDR2 FQGTGA. This CDR3 region has 15 residues. The V and J ends lost 4 bases and 5 bases, in that order; junction bases with no gene match: 7. It was by quantitative 5'-RACE with molecular barcodes that TCR beta libraries were made. TCRdb reprocessed the 5' RACE reads via MiXCR and lists one record per CDR3 protein. The data show some 180,000 distinct CDR3 sequences, roughly 18% seen once. The receptor was derived from a male donor aged 10-29 years with ankylosing spondylitis or in good health (not recorded which). The sample comprised blood, either unsorted or a sorted T cell fraction (not recorded which). V is TRBV7-3 and J is TRBJ2-7; 11 nucleotides line up with TRBD2. The CDR3 DNA reads as TGTGCCAGCAGCTCACTAGCGGGAGTCCCCAACGAGCAGTACTTC. Its translation is CASSSLAGVPNEQYF.